One sample yielded the 29 T cell receptor beta chains listed below, sequenced in a study of T cell responses to AZD1222 COVID-19 vaccine. Produced via immunoSEQ multiplex PCR; TCRdb's table is partial and in-frame only. The profile shows 150,000 to 200,000 clones, approximately 90% of them singletons. This specimen was peripheral blood, taken 28 days after the second AZD1222 dose. The receptor set was obtained from an adult who received the AZD1222 COVID-19 vaccine.

Here the CDR3 DNA reads TGTGCCAGCAGTGAAGGGCTAGAGACCCAGTACTTC. It yields the protein CASSEGLETQYF. V and J are TRBV6-1 and TRBJ2-5, with D uncertain. The CDR3 runs 12 residues. V lost 1 base and J 4 bases, leaving 4 bases between the germline ends. Per germline, CDR1 MNHNS and CDR2 SASEGT.

V usage is TRBV11-2 and J usage is TRBJ1-6; 8 bases are a match to TRBD1. The trim removed 3 bases at V and 6 bases at J, leaving 10 bases unmatched. Germline V lookup: CDR1 SGHAT, CDR2 FQNNGV. The CDR3 loop spans 17 amino acids. The CDR3: CASSFLYPGQANSPLHF. DNA for the CDR3: TGTGCCAGCAGCTTTCTATACCCGGGACAGGCTAATTCACCCCTCCACTTT.

This chain joins TRBV24-1 and TRBJ2-2; D not resolved. Per germline, CDR1 KGHDR and CDR2 SFDVKD. V was shortened by 0 bases and J by 4 bases, with 11 bases between the two germline ends. The CDR3 has 16 residues. The CDR3 protein is CATSDLAGLITGELFF. Written as DNA, the CDR3 is TGTGCCACCAGTGATTTGGCTGGGTTAATCACCGGGGAGCTGTTTTTT.

The CDR3 DNA sequence: TGTGCCAGCAGCCGCCCCGGGACACCAGAGCAGTACTTC. This gives the protein CASSRPGTPEQYF. V usage is TRBV3-1 (or the pseudogene TRBV3-2) and J usage is TRBJ2-7, with D possibly TRBD1 on 6 matching bases. V dropped 4 bases and J dropped 7 bases, with 14 bases sitting between them. Per the germline V gene, CDR1 is LGHDT and CDR2 is YNNKEL (reference sequence). The CDR3 consists of 13 residues.

The chain carries TRBV7-3 and TRBJ2-1; 10 nucleotides match TRBD2. Germline CDR1 reads SGHTA; CDR2 reads FQGTGA. Trimming at V came to 1 base and at J to 4 bases, leaving 1 base not matched to a gene. There are 15 residues in the CDR3. CDR3 bases: TGTGCCAGCAGCTTAATAGCGGGGGGATACAATGAGCAGTTCTTC. It is translated as CASSLIAGGYNEQFF.

This clone showed up just a few times. V gene TRBV6-6 combines with J gene TRBJ1-6, with D possibly matching TRBD1 (5 bases). Germline V gene sequence: CDR1 MNHNY, CDR2 SVGAGI (reference sequence). V dropped 9 bases and J dropped 5 bases, with 17 bases sitting between them. This CDR3 is 15 amino acids long. The CDR3 region is CASSQVGGDNSPLHF. CDR3 nucleotide sequence: TGTGCCAGTTCCCAGGTGGGAGGGGATAATTCACCCCTCCACTTT.

This chain connects TRBV28 to TRBJ1-1; D uncertain. The germline V and J ends were trimmed by 3 bases and 7 bases, with 9 bases remaining between them. The CDR3 covers 12 residues. Germline CDR1 reads MDHEN; CDR2 reads SYDVKM. CDR3 sequence: CASSLAPGEAFF. CDR3 coding DNA: TGTGCCAGCAGTTTGGCACCCGGTGAAGCTTTCTTT.

The chain has TRBV29-1 and TRBJ2-7; D not resolved. The germline V and J ends were trimmed by 6 bases and 4 bases, with 10 bases remaining between them. The CDR3 has 11 amino acids. Looked up from germline, CDR1 is SQVTM and CDR2 is ANQGSEA. In DNA, the CDR3 is TGCAGCGTCGCCGGAGCTTACGAGCAGTACTTC. It yields the protein CSVAGAYEQYF.

V usage is TRBV9 and J usage is TRBJ2-1; a possible D gene is TRBD1 (5 bases). CDR3 length: 15 residues. Trimming left V 0 bases short and J 8 bases short, with 15 bases between. CDR1 is SGDLS and CDR2 is YYNGEE in the germline V gene. CDR3 sequence: CASSVEGRNRDEQFF. The CDR3 bases are TGTGCCAGCAGCGTAGAGGGGCGAAACCGGGATGAGCAGTTCTTC.

In DNA form, the CDR3 reads TGCAGTGCTACTGAAAGGACAGGCGAGCAAGAGACCCAGTACTTC. It codes for CSATERTGEQETQYF. The chain employs TRBV20-1 and TRBJ2-5; 7 positions agree with TRBD1. The CDR3 sequence is 15 residues long. Germline CDR1 reads DFQATT; CDR2 reads SNEGSKA (reference sequence). Losses at the gene ends were 4 bases for V and 2 bases for J; bases not matched to a gene: 10.

This chain connects TRBV19 to TRBJ1-5; D uncertain. The length of the CDR3 is 13 residues. V dropped 6 bases and J dropped 2 bases, with 8 bases sitting between them. Per the germline V gene, CDR1 is LNHDA and CDR2 is SQIVND (reference sequence). CDR3 protein: CASSFVGNQPQHF. The CDR3, as DNA: TGTGCCAGTAGCTTCGTCGGCAATCAGCCCCAGCATTTT. Filled out from reference TRBV19 and TRBJ1-5, the complete variable domain reads DGGITQSPKYLFRKEGQNVTLSCEQNLNHDAMYWYRQDPGQGLRLIYYSQIVNDFQKGDIAEGYSVSREKKESFPLTVTSAQKNPTAFYLCASSFVGNQPQHFGDGTRLSIL.

The chain recombines TRBV10-3 with TRBJ1-4; tentatively, D is TRBD1 (5 bases). The ends were cut back, 3 bases at V and 6 bases at J, with 14 bases in the middle. CDR3 length: 15 amino acids. The germline CDR1 and CDR2 sequences are ENHRY and SYGVKD. The DNA of the CDR3 is TGTGCCATCAGTGAAACAGGACCTGAGCATGAAAAACTGTTTTTT. It encodes CAISETGPEHEKLFF.

The chain links TRBV5-5 to TRBJ1-5, with 8 bases that match TRBD1. The trim removed 1 base at V and 5 bases at J, leaving 5 bases unmatched. Germline lookup yields CDR1 SGHKS and CDR2 YYEKEE (reference sequence). There are 15 residues in the CDR3. Written as DNA, the CDR3 is TGTGCCAGCAGCTTGTACAGGGGGGACTATCAGCCCCAGCATTTT. Protein sequence: CASSLYRGDYQPQHF. Looking up the rest from reference TRBV5-5 and TRBJ1-5 gives the full variable domain: DAGVTQSPTHLIKTRGQQVTLRCSPISGHKSVSWYQQVLGQGPQFIFQYYEKEERGRGNFPDRFSARQFPNYSSELNVNALLLGDSALYLCASSLYRGDYQPQHFGDGTRLSIL.

This chain joins TRBV29-1 and TRBJ2-5; 8 bases agree with TRBD1. Germline V gene data show CDR1 as SQVTM and CDR2 as ANQGSEA. The CDR3 contains 13 residues. Unmatched junction bases numbered 5, after V lost 3 bases and J lost 5 bases. The CDR3 reads CSVDRNRGETQYF. The DNA for the CDR3 is TGCAGCGTTGATCGTAACAGGGGGGAGACCCAGTACTTC.

The J gene is TRBJ1-2, the V gene TRBV13; D perhaps matches TRBD1 (5 bases). Trimming cost V 1 base and J 8 bases, with 14 bases left between them. Germline loops: CDR1 PRHDT, CDR2 FYEKMQ (reference sequence). This CDR3 region has 14 residues. CDR3 sequence (DNA): TGTGCCAGCAGCTTAGTGGGGCAAAAAAACGGCTACACCTTC. It yields the protein CASSLVGQKNGYTF.

The gene calls are TRBV24-1 and TRBJ2-3; perhaps TRBD2 as D (5 bases). Germline loops: CDR1 KGHDR, CDR2 SFDVKD. This CDR3 region has 19 residues. Deletions cut 1 base from V and 1 base from J, with 20 bases between. As DNA, the CDR3 is TGTGCCACCAGTGATTTTATTTCCGAACGGGATGGAGGCACAGATACGCAGTATTTT. Protein product: CATSDFISERDGGTDTQYF.

This clone was recorded once. The CDR3 DNA sequence: TGTGCCAGCAGCTCCTCGATGGTGGCTTACGAGCAGTACTTC. As protein: CASSSSMVAYEQYF. V is TRBV5-8 and J is TRBJ2-7; D call uncertain. Trimming shortened V by 3 bases and J by 4 bases, and 14 bases separated the two germline ends. The germline gives CDR1 SGHTS, CDR2 YDEGEE. The CDR3 totals 14 residues. The whole variable domain, filled in from reference TRBV5-8 and TRBJ2-7, reads EAGVTQSPTHLIKTRGQQATLRCSPISGHTSVYWYQQALGLGLQFLLWYDEGEERNRGNFPPRFSGRQFPNYSSELNVNALELEDSALYLCASSSSMVAYEQYFGPGTRLTVT.

V gene TRBV9 combines with J gene TRBJ1-1; D not certain. The V end was cut by 1 base, the J end by 2 bases, with 9 bases between. There are 14 residues in the CDR3. In germline, CDR1 is SGDLS, CDR2 YYNGEE. Here the CDR3 reads CASSVSDGNTEAFF. CDR3 nucleotides: TGTGCCAGCAGCGTATCGGACGGAAACACTGAAGCTTTCTTT. Together with reference TRBV9 and TRBJ1-1, the CDR3 gives the full variable domain: DSGVTQTPKHLITATGQRVTLRCSPRSGDLSVYWYQQSLDQGLQFLIQYYNGEERAKGNILERFSAQQFPDLHSELNLSSLELGDSALYFCASSVSDGNTEAFFGQGTRLTVV.

The V gene is TRBV15, the J gene TRBJ2-4; TRBD1 is a possible D gene (5 bases). The germline CDR1 and CDR2 sequences are LNHNV and YYDKDF (reference sequence). The V end was cut by 0 bases, the J end by 7 bases, with 13 bases between. The CDR3 length is 15 residues. The CDR3 spells CATSRDGSSGNIQYF. In nucleotides, the CDR3 is TGTGCCACCAGCAGAGACGGGTCGTCAGGGAACATTCAGTACTTC.

The gene calls are TRBV5-6 and TRBJ1-2; D gene unclear. Germline-derived CDR1 and CDR2 are SGHDT and YYEEEE. V lost 0 bases, J lost 4 bases, and 10 bases lay in between. The CDR3 loop spans 14 amino acids. In DNA form, the CDR3 reads TGTGCCAGCAGCTTGGGCGGAGTCTTCTATGGCTACACCTTC. Translated: CASSLGGVFYGYTF.

V gene TRBV2 combines with J gene TRBJ1-5; the D gene is possibly TRBD1 (5 bases). The V and J ends lost 1 base and 2 bases respectively, with 15 bases between them. Germline CDR1 reads SNHLY; CDR2 reads FYNNEI. The CDR3 covers 17 residues. The CDR3 DNA reads TGTGCCAGCAGTGAAGTATCGGGGCTTTGGGGCAATCAGCCCCAGCATTTT. It yields the protein CASSEVSGLWGNQPQHF.

This sequence joins TRBV5-8 and TRBJ2-1; weak D call: TRBD2 (6 bases). The CDR3 is 15 amino acids. Trimming pared 1 base from V and 8 bases from J, leaving 16 bases between. Germline V gene sequence: CDR1 SGHTS, CDR2 YDEGEE. The CDR3 is CASSLFGGTSDEQFF. The CDR3, as DNA: TGTGCCAGCAGCTTGTTTGGGGGGACGAGCGATGAGCAGTTCTTC.

The chain has TRBV27 and TRBJ2-7, with 12 bases that match TRBD1. The CDR3 has 16 residues. Germline V CDR1 and CDR2: MNHEY, SMNVEV (reference sequence). V was pared by 2 bases and J by 9 bases, with 11 bases of the junction left unmatched. The CDR3 DNA follows: TGTGCCAGCAGTTTACGGGCCGGGACAGGGGGCGCCGGGCAGTACTTC. It yields the protein CASSLRAGTGGAGQYF.

The V call is TRBV5-1, the J call TRBJ2-7; D is uncertain. Looked up from germline, CDR1 is SGHRS and CDR2 is YFSETQ. This CDR3 spans 13 amino acids. Trimming took off 2 bases at V and 3 bases at J, with 9 bases between the two ends. The chain's CDR3 is CASSLSSLYEQYF. The CDR3 DNA reads TGCGCCAGCAGCTTATCGAGTCTCTACGAGCAGTACTTC.

The V and J genes are TRBV18 and TRBJ1-1; D is undetermined. V was shortened by 11 bases and J by 0 bases, with 13 bases between the two germline ends. The CDR3 consists of 13 residues. CDR1 and CDR2 (germline): KGHSH, LQKENI. The CDR3 coding sequence is TGTGCCGGAATGACCGAGATGAACACTGAAGCTTTCTTT. It translates to CAGMTEMNTEAFF.

The chain carries TRBV3-1 (or the pseudogene TRBV3-2) and TRBJ2-7, with TRBD2 matching 7 bases. The CDR3 consists of 16 residues. Germline CDR1 is LGHDT and CDR2 is YNNKEL (reference sequence). V dropped 1 base and J dropped 0; count of bases not matched to a gene: 6. As DNA, the CDR3 is TGTGCCAGCAGCCAAGTGTCTGGGAGGGGCTCCTACGAGCAGTACTTC. Its protein product is CASSQVSGRGSYEQYF.

This chain connects TRBV5-1 to TRBJ2-3; 8 bases are shared with TRBD1. The length of the CDR3 is 15 residues. Germline V CDR1 and CDR2: SGHRS, YFSETQ. V trimming: 4 bases; J trimming: 3 bases; junction bases outside the gene matches: 7. CDR3 nucleotides: TGCGCCAGCAGCATGGGACAGGTAGCTACAGATACGCAGTATTTT. Its translation: CASSMGQVATDTQYF.

The chain has TRBV15 and TRBJ1-2; D unresolved. This CDR3 contains 14 residues. Per the germline V gene, CDR1 is LNHNV and CDR2 is YYDKDF (reference sequence). The V end was cut by 8 bases, the J end by 5 bases, with 18 bases between. The CDR3 nucleotides read TGTGCCACCGGGGTGGAAAATAGACGTTATGGCTACACCTTC. Its protein is CATGVENRRYGYTF.

V is TRBV13 and J is TRBJ2-7, with a possible D match to TRBD1 (5 bases). The CDR3 runs to 13 residues. Trimming took off 0 bases at V and 2 bases at J, with 5 bases between the two ends. From germline, CDR1 is PRHDT and CDR2 FYEKMQ (reference sequence). CDR3 region: CASSLGRAYEQYF. As DNA, the CDR3 is TGTGCCAGCAGCTTAGGCAGGGCCTACGAGCAGTACTTC.